This entry features one TCR beta chain sequence. Deletions cut 4 bases from V and 4 bases from J, with 15 bases between. Germline CDR1 reads SGHKS; CDR2 reads YYEKEE (reference sequence). The CDR3 has 15 residues. This sample is drawn from a study of blood T cell repertoires in COVID-19. Sequencing was performed with immunoSEQ multiplex PCR; in TCRdb, only in-frame clones are kept and a portion is missing. The data contain about half a million clones, 70% to 90% of them singletons. The chain combines TRBV5-5 with TRBJ2-1; TRBD2 might be the D (5 bases). The sequenced material came from peripheral blood. The source is a human donor in a cohort sampled during active COVID-19. CDR3: CASSPVLLEYNEQFF. CDR3 DNA sequence: TGTGCCAGCAGCCCGGTCCTACTAGAGTACAATGAGCAGTTCTTC.